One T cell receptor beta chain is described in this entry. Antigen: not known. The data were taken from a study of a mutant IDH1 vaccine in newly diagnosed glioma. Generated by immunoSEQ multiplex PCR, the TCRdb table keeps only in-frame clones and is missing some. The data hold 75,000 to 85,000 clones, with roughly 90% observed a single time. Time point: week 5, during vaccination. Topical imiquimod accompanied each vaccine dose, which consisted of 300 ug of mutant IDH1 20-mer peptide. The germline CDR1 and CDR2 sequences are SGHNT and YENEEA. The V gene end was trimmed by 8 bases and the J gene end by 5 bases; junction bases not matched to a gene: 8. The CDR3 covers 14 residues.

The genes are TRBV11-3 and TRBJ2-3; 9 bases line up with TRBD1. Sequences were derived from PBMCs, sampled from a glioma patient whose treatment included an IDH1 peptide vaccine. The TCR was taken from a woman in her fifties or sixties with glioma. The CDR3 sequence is CASGTGLSGDTQYF. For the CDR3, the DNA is TGTGCCAGCGGGACAGGGCTGTCGGGAGATACGCAGTATTTT.